Following are 12 T cell receptor beta chains from one sample sequenced in a study of neurological immune-mediated disorders. TCRdb fed the 5' RACE reads into MiXCR, producing one record per CDR3 protein. The profile covers about 69,000 distinct CDR3 sequences, with almost 4% appearing a single time and approximately 1.2% taken by the ten largest. The sample was PBMCs. These receptors all come from a man younger than 45 with multiple sclerosis.

This clonotype was recorded at least ten times. This chain connects TRBV29-1 to TRBJ1-1, with 7 bases lining up with TRBD1. CDR1 SQVTM and CDR2 ANQGSEA come from the germline V gene. Losses at the gene ends were 7 bases for V and 7 bases for J; bases not matched to a gene: 12. The CDR3 runs 13 residues. Here the CDR3 reads CSAAGRGTSEAFF. The CDR3 nucleotides read TGCAGCGCGGCGGGCAGGGGGACGAGTGAAGCTTTCTTT.

There are many counts of this clonotype. The chain combines TRBV5-1 with TRBJ1-2; 9 bases align to TRBD1. The CDR3 is 16 amino acids. The V and J ends lost 3 bases and 1 base, in that order; junction bases with no gene match: 7. Per germline, CDR1 SGHRS and CDR2 YFSETQ. The CDR3 DNA reads TGCGCCAGCAGCTCACCGGGACAGGGATATAACTATGGCTACACCTTC. The encoded protein is CASSSPGQGYNYGYTF.

This clonotype was counted many times. This rearrangement joins TRBV6-6 to TRBJ2-5; D is ambiguous. The germline gives CDR1 MNHNY, CDR2 SVGAGI (reference sequence). There are 13 residues in the CDR3. The V and J ends lost 5 bases and 3 bases respectively, with 10 bases between them. As DNA, the CDR3 is TGTGCCAGCAGTCCCCCGGCAGAAGAGACCCAGTACTTC. Translated: CASSPPAEETQYF.

This clonotype was seen many times. The chain recombines TRBV27 with TRBJ1-2, with 8 nucleotides matching TRBD1. The CDR3 totals 14 residues. Trimming took 4 bases from V and 8 from J; bases not matched to a gene: 9. Looked up from germline, CDR1 is MNHEY and CDR2 is SMNVEV (reference sequence). CDR3 residues: CASSYARGLYGYTF. For the CDR3, the DNA is TGTGCCAGCAGTTATGCCAGGGGGCTGTACGGCTACACCTTC.

This clonotype was observed many times. V and J are TRBV7-2 and TRBJ2-5; D might be TRBD1 (6 bases). V was pared by 3 bases and J by 5 bases, with 7 bases between. There are 12 residues in the CDR3. Germline CDR1 is SGHTA and CDR2 is FQGNSA. The CDR3 loop is CASSLRGETQYF. DNA for the CDR3: TGTGCCAGCAGCTTGAGGGGGGAGACCCAGTACTTC.

This clonotype appeared many times. V gene TRBV7-8 combines with J gene TRBJ2-5; the D gene is possibly TRBD1 (6 bases). The V and J ends lost 1 base and 4 bases respectively, with 13 bases between them. The CDR3 has 15 residues. From germline, CDR1 is SGHVS and CDR2 FQNEAQ. For the CDR3, the DNA is TGTGCCAGCAGCTTAGGGAACAGGGATATAGAGACCCAGTACTTC. This codes for CASSLGNRDIETQYF.

This clonotype was seen at least ten times. The chain recombines TRBV4-1 with TRBJ2-7, with D unclear. The germline V gene encodes CDR1 MGHRA and CDR2 YSYEKL. V lost 1 base to trimming and J lost 0 bases, with 7 bases between them. This CDR3 spans 14 amino acids. The CDR3 loop reads CASSQVSDSYEQYF. In DNA, the CDR3 is TGCGCCAGCAGCCAAGTCAGTGACTCCTACGAGCAGTACTTC.

This clonotype was seen ten or more times. V usage is TRBV3-1 and J usage is TRBJ2-2; tentatively, D is TRBD1 or TRBD2 (5 bases each). Trimming took off 4 bases at V and 5 bases at J, with 14 bases between the two ends. The CDR3 totals 15 residues. CDR1 and CDR2 from the germline V gene are LGHDT and YNNKEL (reference sequence). In DNA form, the CDR3 reads TGTGCCAGCAGCCCTTGGGACGGCCTTACCGGGGAGCTGTTTTTT. The encoded protein is CASSPWDGLTGELFF. Together with reference TRBV3-1 and TRBJ2-2, the CDR3 gives the full variable domain: DTAVSQTPKYLVTQMGNDKSIKCEQNLGHDTMYWYKQDSKKFLKIMFSYNNKELIINETVPNRFSPKSPDKAHLNLHINSLELGDSAVYFCASSPWDGLTGELFFGEGSRLTVL.

This clonotype showed up many times. The rearrangement joins TRBV5-1 to TRBJ2-3; 14 positions match TRBD2. The CDR3 contains 16 residues. V lost 3 bases to trimming and J lost 5 bases; unmatched junction nucleotides: 5. Germline CDR1 SGHRS, CDR2 YFSETQ. The CDR3 spells CASSSRLAGGQDTQYF. The CDR3 DNA is TGCGCCAGCAGCTCGAGACTAGCGGGGGGGCAAGATACGCAGTATTTT. Complete variable domain (other parts from reference TRBV5-1 and TRBJ2-3): KAGVTQTPRYLIKTRGQQVTLSCSPISGHRSVSWYQQTPGQGLQFLFEYFSETQRNKGNFPGRFSGRQFSNSRSEMNVSTLELGDSALYLCASSSRLAGGQDTQYFGPGTRLTVL.

This clonotype came up a few times. This chain links TRBV4-1 with TRBJ1-2; TRBD1 matches at 12 bases. CDR3 size: 18 residues. The V segment lost 2 bases and the J segment 8 bases; nucleotides outside the gene matches: 15. The germline CDR1 and CDR2 sequences are MGHRA and YSYEKL. CDR3 sequence reads: CASSQFAGTGGAFKGYTF. The CDR3 region has the DNA TGCGCCAGCAGCCAATTTGCCGGGACAGGGGGCGCATTTAAAGGCTACACCTTC.

This clonotype showed up just a few times. A much larger clone differs by one base, so this may be a read error. V gene TRBV7-9 combines with J gene TRBJ2-7; 8 bases match TRBD2. The CDR3 is 12 amino acids. V lost 3 bases to trimming and J lost 7 bases; unmatched junction nucleotides: 2. The germline V gene encodes CDR1 SEHNR and CDR2 FQNEAQ (reference sequence). As DNA, the CDR3 is TGTGCCAGCAGCTTCGGGGGGGAAGAGCAGTACTTC. Translated, it gives CASSFGGEEQYF.

This clonotype was counted ten times or more. V and J are TRBV20-1 and TRBJ2-3; 7 bases agree with TRBD1. Unmatched junction bases numbered 5, after V lost 0 bases and J lost 2 bases. CDR3 length equals 15 residues. Germline V gene data show CDR1 as DFQATT and CDR2 as SNEGSKA (reference sequence). The CDR3 protein is CSARDPDRLTDTQYF. For the CDR3, the DNA is TGCAGTGCTAGAGATCCGGACAGGCTCACAGATACGCAGTATTTT.